A single sample gave rise to the 29 T cell receptor beta chains below, sequenced in a study of a mutant IDH1 vaccine in newly diagnosed glioma. Time point denoted: week 23, last vaccination. Topical imiquimod was applied with each vaccine dose, which held 300 ug of mutant IDH1 20-mer peptide. Only in-frame clones appear in the TCRdb table, and some are missing; sequencing was by immunoSEQ multiplex PCR. The data hold about 64,000 clones, with around 84% observed a single time. No antigens are known for them. The sample was PBMCs, taken from a glioma patient whose treatment included an IDH1 peptide vaccine. The receptors shown here come from a man aged 25 to 40 with glioma.

This clone was seen just once. The chain couples TRBV18 to TRBJ2-3; TRBD1 might be the D (5 bases). This CDR3 comprises 15 residues. The V gene's germline CDR1 is KGHSH and CDR2 LQKENI. Deletions cut 3 bases from V and 4 bases from J, with 14 bases between. In nucleotides, the CDR3 is TGTGCCAGCTCACCGGACAATCAAGGATCAGATACGCAGTATTTT. Translation: CASSPDNQGSDTQYF.

About this clone itself: The conserved phenylalanine or tryptophan is not found at the CDR3 terminus, so this likely reflects a read error. The chain employs TRBV18 and TRBJ1-6; D not resolved. CDR1 is KGHSH, CDR2 LQKENI, per germline. CDR3 size: 14 residues. Trimming took off 1 base at V and 5 bases at J, with 6 bases between the two ends. In DNA, the CDR3 is TGTGCCAGCTCACCACGAAGGGATAATTCACCCCTCCACCTT. Translating it yields CASSPRRDNSPLHL.

The chain carries TRBV7-6 and TRBJ1-3, with 8 bases aligning to TRBD1. Germline CDR1 reads SGHVS; CDR2 reads FNYEAQ. The junction had 8 bases not matched to a gene; V was cut back by 4 bases and J by 0 bases. The CDR3 runs to 17 residues. CDR3 nucleotides: TGTGCCAGCAGCTCACCTTACAGGGGGAACTCTGGAAACACCATATATTTT. Translation gives CASSSPYRGNSGNTIYF.

The gene calls are TRBV5-1 and TRBJ2-6; no clear D gene. The germline V gene has CDR1 SGHRS and CDR2 YFSETQ. The CDR3 totals 15 residues. V gave up 0 bases and J gave up 4 bases, with 8 bases separating them. This CDR3 is CASSLASLGANVLTF. The CDR3 DNA follows: TGCGCCAGCAGCTTGGCCTCTTTGGGGGCCAACGTCCTGACTTTC.

Only one count was recorded for this clone. The gene calls are TRBV5-1 and TRBJ2-3; TRBD1 aligns across 7 bases. The germline V gene encodes CDR1 SGHRS and CDR2 YFSETQ. This CDR3 has 19 residues. The V gene end was trimmed by 0 bases and the J gene end by 0 bases; junction bases not matched to a gene: 13. CDR3 sequence (DNA): TGCGCCAGCAGCTTGGCCAAGACAGGGTTAGCTAGAAGCACAGATACGCAGTATTTT. Amino acids: CASSLAKTGLARSTDTQYF. Combining the CDR3 with reference TRBV5-1 and TRBJ2-3 gives the whole variable domain KAGVTQTPRYLIKTRGQQVTLSCSPISGHRSVSWYQQTPGQGLQFLFEYFSETQRNKGNFPGRFSGRQFSNSRSEMNVSTLELGDSALYLCASSLAKTGLARSTDTQYFGPGTRLTVL.

This sequence joins TRBV9 and TRBJ1-5, with D tentatively TRBD1 (5 bases). Between the trimmed V and J ends, which lost 1 base and 0 bases, there was a span of 8 bases. The V gene's germline CDR1 is SGDLS and CDR2 YYNGEE. The CDR3 has 15 residues. This chain's CDR3 is CASSVSGNSNQPQHF. For the CDR3, the DNA is TGTGCCAGCAGCGTATCAGGGAATAGCAATCAGCCCCAGCATTTT.

This chain joins TRBV5-1 and TRBJ2-7; D remains ambiguous. Germline values: CDR1 SGHRS, CDR2 YFSETQ. V was clipped by 0 bases and J by 0 bases, with 10 bases between them. The CDR3 length is 15 residues. In nucleotides, the CDR3 is TGCGCCAGCAGCTTGGGTTTAGGCTTCTCCTACGAGCAGTACTTC. Its translation: CASSLGLGFSYEQYF.

V and J are TRBV5-1 and TRBJ2-1, with D possibly being TRBD1 or TRBD2 (5 bases each). The CDR3 length is 13 residues. V shed 2 bases and J shed 10 bases, with 13 bases lying between them. Germline CDR1 and CDR2: SGHRS and YFSETQ. For the CDR3, the DNA is TGCGCCAGCAGCTTAGACAGCGGCCTCGAGCAGTTCTTC. This codes for CASSLDSGLEQFF.

The V and J genes are TRBV2 and TRBJ1-2; TRBD1 matches at 8 bases. The CDR3 is made up of 14 amino acids. Germline V gene data show CDR1 as SNHLY and CDR2 as FYNNEI. Unmatched junction bases numbered 4, after V lost 3 bases and J lost 4 bases. The CDR3 spells CASSDTGGAYGYTF. CDR3 coding DNA: TGTGCCAGCAGTGATACAGGGGGGGCCTATGGCTACACCTTC.

The V gene is TRBV2, the J gene TRBJ2-1; no clear D. Germline assignment: CDR1 SNHLY and CDR2 FYNNEI. The CDR3 runs to 13 residues. V lost 1 base and J lost 10, with 11 bases in between. CDR3 protein: CASSEGLGSEQFF. CDR3 DNA: TGTGCCAGCAGTGAAGGCCTGGGAAGCGAGCAGTTCTTC.

The chain is built from TRBV6-6 and TRBJ2-5, with D tentatively TRBD1 (6 bases). The CDR3 consists of 15 residues. Between the trimmed V and J ends, which lost 2 bases and 4 bases, there was a span of 14 bases. Germline CDR1 and CDR2: MNHNY and SVGAGI (reference sequence). The CDR3 DNA follows: TGTGCCAGCAGTTACCGGGCAGGGGCAATAGAGACCCAGTACTTC. Translation gives CASSYRAGAIETQYF.

The chain links TRBV7-9 to TRBJ1-1; D remains ambiguous. Germline V CDR1 and CDR2: SEHNR, FQNEAQ (reference sequence). The ends were cut back, 2 bases at V and 0 bases at J, with 7 bases in the middle. The CDR3 covers 14 residues. The CDR3 coding sequence is TGTGCCAGCAGCTTAAACGGGTTGAACACTGAAGCTTTCTTT. Protein product: CASSLNGLNTEAFF.

V gene TRBV7-9 combines with J gene TRBJ1-2; D not certain. The CDR3 length is 15 residues. Trimming cost V 3 bases and J 5 bases, with 16 bases left between them. Germline assignment: CDR1 SEHNR and CDR2 FQNEAQ (reference sequence). CDR3 in DNA: TGTGCCAGCAGCTTTCTCGGAACGGGAACTTATGGCTACACCTTC. This encodes CASSFLGTGTYGYTF.

In this sample, this clone turned up once. This chain links TRBV29-1 with TRBJ1-2, with 7 bases matching TRBD1. J gave up 4 bases and V 5 bases, and 19 bases lay outside the gene matches. Germline V CDR1 and CDR2: SQVTM, ANQGSEA. The CDR3 length is 17 residues. The CDR3 protein is CSVSEYLGGTAPYGYTF. CDR3 in DNA: TGCAGCGTTTCTGAATACCTTGGGGGGACAGCTCCCTATGGCTACACCTTC.

This clone showed up just once. The chain recombines TRBV13 with TRBJ2-2; 9 nucleotides align to TRBD2. Germline V lookup: CDR1 PRHDT, CDR2 FYEKMQ (reference sequence). This CDR3 is built from 16 residues. The junction had 10 bases not matched to a gene; V was cut back by 5 bases and J by 6 bases. Here the CDR3 reads CASSGSSGGRPGELFF. DNA of the CDR3: TGTGCCAGCAGCGGCAGCAGCGGGGGGAGGCCCGGGGAGCTGTTTTTT.

Concerning this clone itself: At one end the junction does not follow the germline gene, possibly because of a read error. V gene TRBV7-9 combines with J gene TRBJ2-1; no reliable D call. The length of the CDR3 is 11 residues. From germline, CDR1 is SEHNR and CDR2 FQNEAQ (reference sequence). The CDR3 DNA is TGTGTCAGCGACGCCGGCAATGAGCAGTTCTTC. It encodes CVSDAGNEQFF.

The CDR3 region is CASSLGGQGTEAFF. CDR3 sequence (DNA): TGCGCCAGCAGCTTGGGAGGACAGGGGACTGAAGCTTTCTTT. The rearrangement links TRBV5-1 to TRBJ1-1; TRBD1 matches at 9 bases. Trimming cost V 0 bases and J 5 bases; bases outside gene matches: 2. The CDR3 length is 14 residues. The germline V gene encodes CDR1 SGHRS and CDR2 YFSETQ.

This clone occurred a few times. The chain links TRBV5-4 to TRBJ1-1; the D is unclear. This CDR3 has 12 amino acids. Trimming took 6 bases from V and 7 from J, leaving 13 bases between them. Germline V gives CDR1 SGHNT, CDR2 YYREEE (reference sequence). The chain's CDR3 is CASTSVGGEAFF. CDR3 sequence (DNA): TGTGCCAGCACCTCCGTGGGAGGTGAAGCTTTCTTT.

As to this clone: This CDR3 fails to terminate in the conserved phenylalanine or tryptophan, so it likely reflects a read error. The J gene is TRBJ2-3, the V gene TRBV5-1, with 7 bases matching TRBD1. The CDR3 extends over 16 amino acids. J was trimmed by 2 bases and V by 0 bases; bases with no gene match: 6. From germline, CDR1 is SGHRS and CDR2 YFSETQ. The CDR3 loop is CASSLAPGQNTDTQYL. The CDR3 bases are TGCGCCAGCAGCTTGGCCCCGGGACAGAACACAGATACGCAGTATCTT.

The genes are TRBV5-1 and TRBJ2-5; D call uncertain. Germline CDR1 is SGHRS and CDR2 is YFSETQ. The CDR3 contains 15 residues. Deletions cut 0 bases from V and 4 bases from J, with 13 bases between. The CDR3 reads CASSLGGNARETQYF. Here the CDR3 DNA reads TGCGCCAGCAGCTTGGGTGGCAACGCACGAGAGACCCAGTACTTC.

The rearrangement links TRBV19 to TRBJ2-3; TRBD1 matches at 9 bases. J gave up 1 base and V 3 bases, and 5 bases lay outside the gene matches. Germline V gene data show CDR1 as LNHDA and CDR2 as SQIVND (reference sequence). This CDR3 spans 16 amino acids. CDR3 in DNA: TGTGCCAGTAGTATTGGGACAGGGTTTCGCACAGATACGCAGTATTTT. Amino acids: CASSIGTGFRTDTQYF.

This rearrangement joins TRBV7-9 to TRBJ1-6; D is undetermined. The germline CDR1 and CDR2 sequences are SEHNR and FQNEAQ (reference sequence). The germline V and J ends were trimmed by 5 bases and 6 bases, with 14 bases remaining between them. The CDR3 runs 15 residues. CDR3 sequence: CASSTSRGGNSPLHF. The CDR3 nucleotides read TGTGCCAGCAGCACCTCCCGGGGTGGTAATTCACCCCTCCACTTT.

This clone was seen once. The chain links TRBV6-6 to TRBJ2-5; D gene ambiguous. The CDR3 length is 16 residues. V gave up 6 bases and J gave up 2 bases, with 19 bases separating them. Germline CDR1 and CDR2: MNHNY and SVGAGI (reference sequence). This chain's CDR3 is CASRTRLPELQETQYF. DNA of the CDR3: TGTGCCAGCAGAACCCGCCTCCCGGAACTTCAAGAGACCCAGTACTTC.

The CDR3 loop reads CASSTDNNYEQYF. In DNA form, the CDR3 reads TGTGCCAGCAGTACGGACAATAACTACGAGCAGTACTTC. This rearrangement joins TRBV6-5 to TRBJ2-7; D perhaps matches TRBD1 (5 bases). The CDR3 consists of 13 residues. The V gene lost 5 bases and the J gene lost 3 bases, with 11 bases spanning the gap. Germline CDR1 is MNHEY and CDR2 is SVGAGI.

The chain employs TRBV10-1 and TRBJ2-3; D tentatively fits TRBD1 or TRBD2 (6 bases each). Germline loops: CDR1 WNHNN, CDR2 SYGVQD (reference sequence). This CDR3 region has 20 residues. Trimming pared 6 bases from V and 7 bases from J, leaving 35 bases between. Here the CDR3 reads CASSDPPGVGGRGALHTQYF. The DNA for the CDR3 is TGCGCCAGCAGCGACCCCCCAGGGGTCGGGGGTAGAGGTGCCTTACATACGCAGTATTTT.

The J gene is TRBJ1-4, the V gene TRBV7-9, with D unresolved. CDR3 size: 17 residues. V lost 2 bases and J 4 bases, leaving 17 bases between the germline ends. The V gene's germline CDR1 is SEHNR and CDR2 FQNEAQ (reference sequence). The CDR3 here is CASSLLRPSRFNEKLFF. Here the CDR3 DNA reads TGTGCCAGCAGCTTACTGCGCCCCTCGCGATTTAATGAAAAACTGTTTTTT.

The chain carries TRBV27 and TRBJ2-1, with D maybe TRBD2 (6 bases). Germline CDR1 and CDR2: MNHEY and SMNVEV (reference sequence). The CDR3 has 16 amino acids. Trimming removed 2 bases from V and 0 bases from J, with 11 bases in between. The chain's CDR3 is CASSLRGSSSYNEQFF. For the CDR3, the DNA is TGTGCCAGCAGTTTACGGGGGTCTAGCTCCTACAATGAGCAGTTCTTC.

V gene TRBV20-1 combines with J gene TRBJ2-7; weak D call: TRBD1 (6 bases). The V gene's germline CDR1 is DFQATT and CDR2 SNEGSKA (reference sequence). V dropped 6 bases and J dropped 2 bases, with 8 bases sitting between them. The CDR3 is 11 amino acids. The CDR3 DNA reads as TGCAGTGCCAGGACAGCCTACGAGCAGTACTTC. It encodes CSARTAYEQYF.

The chain links TRBV6-5 to TRBJ2-1; D not resolved. Trimming removed 0 bases at V and 12 bases at J, with 6 bases between. Germline CDR1 is MNHEY and CDR2 is SVGAGI. The CDR3 is 11 residues long. The CDR3 region has the DNA TGTGCCAGCAGTTACTCGAATAGGCAGTTCTTC. Its protein product is CASSYSNRQFF.